This T cell receptor beta chain was recorded in a study of cytomegalovirus exposure and HLA in healthy donors. On the study more broadly: One earlier analysis, a look at 180 million or so T cells, found about 100 million unique TCR beta sequences. General study points: In vitro assays verified that a few CMV-associated chains recognized CMV antigens specifically. Some V segments could not be told apart, so they were left out, TRBV6-2 and TRBV6-3 among them.

Both 60 Vbeta primers and 13 Jbeta primers went into the PCR. Here immunoSEQ multiplex PCR was the method, and the copy in TCRdb shows in-frame clones only, minus some. The sample records some 150,000 clones, almost 85% being singletons. Germline assignment: CDR1 MDHEN and CDR2 SYDVKM. V shed 3 bases, J shed 0 bases, and the junction held 11 bases outside the gene matches. The CDR3 extends over 17 amino acids. Remarks on this clone: No antigen is known for it.

Input material: PBMCs. The TCR comes from a woman aged 40-49 years in good health and CMV-seronegative. V and J are TRBV28 and TRBJ2-7; 7 bases fit TRBD2. The CDR3 bases are TGTGCCAGCAGTTTCTCCGAGGGAGGGAGGCCCTCCTACGAGCAGTACTTC. Translation gives CASSFSEGGRPSYEQYF.